Listed below are T cell receptor beta chains from one sample, sequenced in a study of blood T cell repertoires in COVID-19. Sequencing used immunoSEQ multiplex PCR; TCRdb keeps in-frame clones, though not all of them. The table records a few hundred thousand clones, nearly 90% of them present only once. Specimen: PBMCs or T cells enriched from blood (not recorded which). Receptors were obtained from a woman aged 55-69 years who had recovered from COVID-19. The CDR3 runs from the conserved cysteine through the conserved F or W. The order of the fields is D gene, V gene, J gene, clone size, CDR3 DNA, CDR3 protein. The D gene is left open where the match is weak. Clone size is shown for a subset of rows, as once, few, many or a class of expanded clone.

D: .
V: TRBV6-4
J: TRBJ2-2
size: few
DNA: TGTGCCAGCAGTGACGGGACAAACACCGGGGAGCTGTTTTTT
CDR3: CASSDGTNTGELFF

D: .
V: TRBV5-4
J: TRBJ1-1
size: few
DNA: TGTGCCAGCAGCTTGGGTGGGATGGGGGCCTTCACTGAAGCTTTCTTT
CDR3: CASSLGGMGAFTEAFF

D: TRBD1
V: TRBV6-1
J: TRBJ1-2
size: .
DNA: TGTGCCAGCAGTGAAGCGTTCCAGGGGGCGTCCCTTTATGGCTACACCTTC
CDR3: CASSEAFQGASLYGYTF

D: .
V: TRBV11-3
J: TRBJ2-2
size: .
DNA: TGTGCCACCTTAGCCGCCGGGGAGCTGTTTTTT
CDR3: CATLAAGELFF

D: TRBD1
V: TRBV11-2
J: TRBJ2-6
size: .
DNA: TGTGCCAGCAGCTCGTCCGGGACAGGGTTGAAAGGGGCCAACGTCCTGACTTTC
CDR3: CASSSSGTGLKGANVLTF

D: TRBD1
V: TRBV6-5
J: TRBJ1-1
size: .
DNA: TGTGCCAGCAGCCCCGACAGGGCTTTGCATACTGAAGCTTTCTTT
CDR3: CASSPDRALHTEAFF

D: .
V: TRBV5-1
J: TRBJ2-7
size: .
DNA: TGCGCCAGCAGCTCGGGGGACGGGAGCTTGGGCGAGCAGTACTTC
CDR3: CASSSGDGSLGEQYF

D: .
V: TRBV2
J: TRBJ1-1
size: few
DNA: TGTGCCAGCAGGAGGGGAGGGGCTATCACTGAAGCTTTCTTT
CDR3: CASRRGGAITEAFF

D: TRBD1
V: TRBV19
J: TRBJ1-5
size: .
DNA: TGTGCCAGTAGTCCGACAGGGGGAGGTAATCAGCCCCAGCATTTT
CDR3: CASSPTGGGNQPQHF

D: .
V: TRBV7-9
J: TRBJ2-3
size: .
DNA: TGTGCCAGCAGCCCGCAGGACAGCAGCACAGATACGCAGTATTTT
CDR3: CASSPQDSSTDTQYF

D: TRBD1
V: TRBV24-1
J: TRBJ1-1
size: .
DNA: TGTGCCCCCCTCCCCAACAGGGGGCTGAACACTGAAGCTTTCTTT
CDR3: CAPLPNRGLNTEAFF

D: TRBD1
V: TRBV18
J: TRBJ1-3
size: .
DNA: TGTGCCAGCTCAGCGGACAGGGGGCTTGGAAACACCATATATTTT
CDR3: CASSADRGLGNTIYF

D: TRBD1
V: TRBV7-9
J: TRBJ1-1
size: once
DNA: TGTGCCAGCAGCTCCCAGGACAGGGGCACTGAAGCTTTCTTT
CDR3: CASSSQDRGTEAFF

D: .
V: TRBV9
J: TRBJ2-2
size: .
DNA: TGTGCCAGCAGCGTAGGCGGGGATGGGGCAGTCACCGGGGAGCTGTTTTTT
CDR3: CASSVGGDGAVTGELFF

D: .
V: TRBV7-3
J: TRBJ1-2
size: .
DNA: TGTGCCAGCAGCCTTACAAAAACAGGGAGCTACACCTTC
CDR3: CASSLTKTGSYTF

D: .
V: TRBV5-1
J: TRBJ1-1
size: .
DNA: TGCGCCAGCAGCTTTTTAGGGGGCACTGAAGCTTTCTTT
CDR3: CASSFLGGTEAFF

D: TRBD2
V: TRBV19
J: TRBJ2-7
size: .
DNA: TGTGCCAGTAGTATAGGACTAGCGGGAGTATACGAGCAGTACTTC
CDR3: CASSIGLAGVYEQYF

D: .
V: TRBV6-1
J: TRBJ2-7
size: .
DNA: TGTGCCAGCAGTGAAATATTAGGGGTAAGGTACGAGCAGTACTTC
CDR3: CASSEILGVRYEQYF

D: .
V: TRBV12-3/TRBV12-4
J: TRBJ1-5
size: .
DNA: TGTGCCACGGGGGGCAATCAGCCCCAGCATTTT
CDR3: CATGGNQPQHF

D: TRBD1
V: TRBV5-6
J: TRBJ1-4
size: .
DNA: TGTGCCAGCAGCTTGAACAGGGGTGAAAAACTGTTTTTT
CDR3: CASSLNRGEKLFF

D: TRBD2
V: TRBV2
J: TRBJ2-5
size: .
DNA: TGTGCCAGCGGGAGCGGGGGGGGAGAGACCCAGTACTTC
CDR3: CASGSGGGETQYF

D: .
V: TRBV28
J: TRBJ1-3
size: .
DNA: TGTGCCAGCAGTTCAGGGTTACTCTCTGGAAACACCATATATTTT
CDR3: CASSSGLLSGNTIYF

D: TRBD2
V: TRBV9
J: TRBJ2-3
size: .
DNA: TGTGCCAGCAGCGCCTCCGGGACTAGCCCCTCCCCAGATACGCAGTATTTT
CDR3: CASSASGTSPSPDTQYF

D: TRBD1
V: TRBV19
J: TRBJ1-5
size: .
DNA: TGTGCCAGTAGTGGACAGGGCTATAGCAATCAGCCCCAGCATTTT
CDR3: CASSGQGYSNQPQHF

D: .
V: TRBV7-3
J: TRBJ1-2
size: few
DNA: TGTGCCAGCAGCTACGGCCCAGGCCTCTATGGCTACACCTTC
CDR3: CASSYGPGLYGYTF

D: .
V: TRBV6-5
J: TRBJ2-2
size: once
DNA: TGTGCCAGCAGACGAACAGGGGGGGTCGGGGAGCTGTTTTTT
CDR3: CASRRTGGVGELFF

D: TRBD1
V: TRBV4-1
J: TRBJ1-2
size: .
DNA: TGCGCCAGCAGCCTGGAGCCGGGACAGGGGGTGTTTGGCTACACCTTC
CDR3: CASSLEPGQGVFGYTF

D: .
V: TRBV7-9
J: TRBJ2-5
size: .
DNA: TGTGCCAGCAGCTTAGAGCCGGCGGGAACAATAGAGACCCAGTACTTC
CDR3: CASSLEPAGTIETQYF

D: .
V: TRBV30
J: TRBJ2-5
size: .
DNA: TGTGCCTGGAGTGTTTCCCGGGGAAGTGGGACCCAGTACTTC
CDR3: CAWSVSRGSGTQYF

D: TRBD1
V: TRBV9
J: TRBJ1-2
size: .
DNA: TGTGCCAGCAGCAAAACTACAGGGGCGGGTAACTATGGCTACACCTTC
CDR3: CASSKTTGAGNYGYTF

D: .
V: TRBV5-8
J: TRBJ1-3
size: .
DNA: TGTGCCAGCAGCTTGCTCCGGTTGAGCTCTGGAAACACCATATATTTT
CDR3: CASSLLRLSSGNTIYF

D: .
V: TRBV5-1
J: TRBJ2-1
size: .
DNA: TGCGCCAGCAGCTTGGAAGCCGGAGGAAGGGATGAGCAGTTCTTC
CDR3: CASSLEAGGRDEQFF

D: .
V: TRBV5-1
J: TRBJ1-3
size: .
DNA: TGCGCCAGCAGCCCTCGGGGGGGTCCTGGAAACACCATATATTTT
CDR3: CASSPRGGPGNTIYF

D: .
V: TRBV6-6
J: TRBJ2-7
size: .
DNA: TGTGCCAGCAGCGAACGGGGAGGAGTGGGTGAGCAGTACTTC
CDR3: CASSERGGVGEQYF

D: TRBD1
V: TRBV5-1
J: TRBJ2-1
size: .
DNA: TGCGCCAGCAGCCCCACGGGACAGGGTTGGGACAATGAGCAGTTCTTC
CDR3: CASSPTGQGWDNEQFF

D: .
V: TRBV3-1/TRBV3-2
J: TRBJ1-2
size: once
DNA: TGTGCCAGCAGCCAAGAGATCCGGACAGTACCCTACACCTTC
CDR3: CASSQEIRTVPYTF

D: TRBD2
V: TRBV6-5
J: TRBJ2-1
size: .
DNA: TGTGCCAGCAGGCTAGCGGGAGGGGGCTACAATGAGCAGTTCTTC
CDR3: CASRLAGGGYNEQFF

D: TRBD1
V: TRBV2
J: TRBJ1-4
size: .
DNA: TGTGCCAGCAGTGTGGGGACAGGGGATGAAAAACTGTTTTTT
CDR3: CASSVGTGDEKLFF

D: .
V: TRBV5-1
J: TRBJ1-3
size: once
DNA: TGCGCCAGCAGCTTGGGGACAGTTGGAGGAAACACCATATATTTT
CDR3: CASSLGTVGGNTIYF

D: .
V: TRBV15
J: TRBJ1-2
size: .
DNA: TGTGCCACCAGCAGAGACCTGGACAGCAACTATGGCTACACCTTC
CDR3: CATSRDLDSNYGYTF

D: .
V: TRBV2
J: TRBJ1-2
size: .
DNA: TGTGCCAGCAGCGATGACGAGGGTCCCAGCTATGGCTACACCTTC
CDR3: CASSDDEGPSYGYTF

D: TRBD1
V: TRBV10-1
J: TRBJ2-7
size: .
DNA: TGCGCCAGCAGATTCAGGGGGACCGAGCAGTACTTC
CDR3: CASRFRGTEQYF

D: TRBD2
V: TRBV3-1/TRBV3-2
J: TRBJ2-7
size: .
DNA: TGTGCCAGCAGCCAAGGTCCGACTAGCGGCCTTTCTTACGAGCAGTACTTC
CDR3: CASSQGPTSGLSYEQYF

D: .
V: TRBV30
J: TRBJ1-5
size: .
DNA: TGTGCCTGGAGGGAACAGAATAGCAATCAGCCCCAGCATTTT
CDR3: CAWREQNSNQPQHF

D: TRBD1
V: TRBV27
J: TRBJ1-4
size: .
DNA: TGTGCCAGCACCTCGGGACAGCCTTATGAAAAACTGTTTTTT
CDR3: CASTSGQPYEKLFF

D: .
V: TRBV12-3/TRBV12-4
J: TRBJ1-1
size: .
DNA: TGTGCCAGCAGTTTCCTCTTATCTAGAGCTTTCTTT
CDR3: CASSFLLSRAFF

D: .
V: TRBV19
J: TRBJ1-5
size: .
DNA: TGTGCCAGTAGTATTGAGGGGAGGGAAAATCAGCCCCAGCATTTT
CDR3: CASSIEGRENQPQHF

D: TRBD1
V: TRBV20-1
J: TRBJ1-2
size: .
DNA: TGCAGTGCTAGTCCCGACAGGGCCGCGGGCTACACCTTC
CDR3: CSASPDRAAGYTF

D: .
V: TRBV6-5
J: TRBJ2-7
size: .
DNA: TGTGCCAGCAGTTACTCGCGGTTGGGCTCCTACGAGCAGTACTTC
CDR3: CASSYSRLGSYEQYF

D: .
V: TRBV10-3
J: TRBJ1-6
size: .
DNA: TGTGCCATCAGGGGTCAAACTGAAGTGGGGGGTTCACCCCTCCACTTT
CDR3: CAIRGQTEVGGSPLHF

D: .
V: TRBV6-5
J: TRBJ1-4
size: .
DNA: TGTGCCAGCAGGAGCGGGGGCGCGGATGAAAAACTGTTTTTT
CDR3: CASRSGGADEKLFF

D: TRBD1
V: TRBV9
J: TRBJ1-6
size: .
DNA: TGTGCCAGCAGCGCGACGACAGGGGGCCCCAATTCACCCCTCCACTTT
CDR3: CASSATTGGPNSPLHF